The 29 T cell receptor beta chains below come from one sample, sequenced in a study of Graves' ophthalmopathy and Graves' hyperthyroidism. As the template, RNA transcripts were used to amplify TCR beta CDR3 regions. After a first-round RT-PCR with HTBI primers, a second-round multiplex PCR was run. In TCRdb, the multiplex PCR reads were re-called with MiXCR into one record per CDR3 protein. This table holds about 500,000 distinct CDR3 sequences, 35% to 40% found once. Specimen: peripheral blood or thyroid tissue (not recorded which). The source is an adult man with Graves' hyperthyroidism.

This clonotype occurred many times. The V call is TRBV29-1, the J call TRBJ2-5; no reliable D call. This CDR3 region has 12 residues. Germline CDR1 is SQVTM and CDR2 is ANQGSEA. V gave up 7 bases and J gave up 2 bases, with 11 bases separating them. CDR3 coding DNA: TGCAGCGCCGTCGAACAACAAGAGACCCAGTACTTC. Translated, it gives CSAVEQQETQYF.

The chain carries TRBV3-1 and TRBJ2-5, with 11 bases that match TRBD1. Trimming cost V 1 base and J 4 bases; bases outside gene matches: 2. This CDR3 spans 15 amino acids. From germline, CDR1 is LGHDT and CDR2 YNNKEL (reference sequence). As DNA, the CDR3 is TGTGCCAGCAGCCAAGGGACAGGGGGCTCAGAGACCCAGTACTTC. Protein sequence: CASSQGTGGSETQYF.

V is TRBV7-8 and J is TRBJ2-7, with 7 nucleotides matching TRBD2. This CDR3 comprises 16 residues. With 5 bases clipped from V and 3 bases from J, the junction kept 13 bases outside the gene matches. Germline V lookup: CDR1 SGHVS, CDR2 FQNEAQ. CDR3: CASSQDPSGTVYEQYF. Here the CDR3 DNA reads TGTGCCAGCAGCCAAGATCCAAGCGGGACCGTCTACGAGCAGTACTTC.

This chain joins TRBV11-2 and TRBJ2-7, with 10 bases fitting TRBD2. The J call is in doubt because the DNA end fits TRBJ2-1 better. Germline CDR1 SGHAT, CDR2 FQNNGV. This CDR3 is built from 15 residues. CDR3 in DNA: TGTGCCAGCAGCCCCCCGGGACTAGCGACCAATGAGCAGTTCTTC. Translated: CASSPPGLATNEQFF.

This clonotype was observed a handful of times. This rearrangement joins TRBV7-2 to TRBJ2-7; D is possibly TRBD1 (5 bases). The CDR3 loop spans 13 amino acids. V shed 1 base and J shed 7 bases, with 11 bases lying between them. Looked up from germline, CDR1 is SGHTA and CDR2 is FQGNSA. The CDR3 nucleotides read TGTGCCAGCAGCTTAGAGCCAGGGTGGGAGCAGTACTTC. Protein product: CASSLEPGWEQYF.

This clonotype was recorded many times. The CDR3 reads CASSPSGPLSYEQYF. For the CDR3, the DNA is TGTGCCAGCAGTCCCTCGGGACCCCTCTCCTACGAGCAGTACTTC. The J gene is TRBJ2-7, the V gene TRBV12-3 or TRBV12-4, with D perhaps given as TRBD1 or TRBD2 (5 bases each). V was clipped by 5 bases and J by 0 bases, with 14 bases between them. The CDR3 has 15 amino acids.

This clonotype was picked up many times. The V call is TRBV7-6, the J call TRBJ1-2; TRBD1 matches at 8 bases. V lost 4 bases, J lost 7 bases, and 8 bases stayed unmatched. This CDR3 has 14 amino acids. CDR1 and CDR2 from the germline V gene are SGHVS and FNYEAQ. This chain's CDR3 is CASSSYQGAGGYTF. The CDR3 nucleotides read TGTGCCAGCAGCTCATACCAGGGGGCCGGTGGCTACACCTTC.

This clonotype was recorded at least ten times. Its ends do not fully match the called genes, so a read error is possible. As DNA, the CDR3 is TGTGCTAGCAGCGCGGACAGGGGTTCGGAGACCCAGTACTTC. This translates into CASSADRGSETQYF. The rearrangement joins TRBV7-7 to TRBJ2-5; TRBD1 agrees at 9 bases. CDR3 length: 14 residues. In germline, CDR1 is SSHAT, CDR2 FNYEAQ (reference sequence).

This clonotype appeared a few times. The chain links TRBV2 to TRBJ1-1; a weak D match, TRBD1 (5 bases). The CDR3 contains 15 residues. CDR1 is SNHLY, CDR2 FYNNEI, per germline. Trimming took off 1 base at V and 11 bases at J, with 20 bases between the two ends. CDR3: CASSEVGQGKREAFF. The CDR3, as DNA: TGTGCCAGCAGTGAAGTAGGGCAGGGTAAAAGGGAGGCTTTCTTT.

The chain recombines TRBV7-3 with TRBJ1-2, with 9 nucleotides matching TRBD1. The CDR3 length is 14 residues. Looked up from germline, CDR1 is SGHTA and CDR2 is FQGTGA. V trimming: 4 bases; J trimming: 6 bases; junction bases outside the gene matches: 6. The CDR3 coding sequence is TGTGCCAGCAGCTACGGACAGGGGCGGCATGGCTACACCTTC. This encodes CASSYGQGRHGYTF.

This chain's CDR3 is CASSSQPGQGPHEQFF. CDR3 nucleotide sequence: TGTGCCAGCAGCTCGCAGCCGGGACAGGGGCCCCATGAGCAGTTCTTC. The rearrangement uses TRBV6-6 and TRBJ2-1, with 10 bases aligning to TRBD1. V gave up 6 bases and J gave up 8 bases; unmatched junction bases: 13. The CDR3 consists of 16 residues. CDR1 and CDR2 (germline): MNHNY, SVGAGI (reference sequence).

The chain couples TRBV6-5 to TRBJ1-2, with 10 bases aligning to TRBD1. V lost 2 bases and J lost 7; bases outside the gene matches: 7. The germline V gene encodes CDR1 MNHEY and CDR2 SVGAGI. The CDR3 totals 15 residues. In DNA form, the CDR3 reads TGTGCCAGCAGTTACGGGACAGGGGATTCGGGTGGCTACACCTTC. Its protein product is CASSYGTGDSGGYTF.

This rearrangement joins TRBV29-1 to TRBJ2-3; 7 positions agree with TRBD1. V lost 2 bases and J lost 11; bases outside the gene matches: 16. There are 15 residues in the CDR3. The V gene's germline CDR1 is SQVTM and CDR2 ANQGSEA. DNA for the CDR3: TGCAGCGTTGAACACAGGGGTCCCACCTACAATGAGCAGTATTTT. It yields the protein CSVEHRGPTYNEQYF.

The V and J genes are TRBV29-1 and TRBJ1-2, with D possibly matching TRBD1 (6 bases). In germline, CDR1 is SQVTM, CDR2 ANQGSEA. Trimming left V 4 bases short and J 4 bases short, with 10 bases between. The length of the CDR3 is 12 residues. CDR3 DNA: TGCAGCGTTGTTGGGGGCGGCTATGGCTACACCTTC. Translating it yields CSVVGGGYGYTF.

As for this clonotype: It may be a read error: a sequence one base away is much more abundant. V is TRBV7-4 and J is TRBJ2-7, with 13 nucleotides matching TRBD2. The V and J ends lost 6 bases and 5 bases, in that order; junction bases with no gene match: 7. The CDR3 consists of 15 residues. From germline, CDR1 is SGHVT and CDR2 SQSDAQ. The CDR3 protein is CASSSPGLAGHEQYF. In nucleotides, the CDR3 is TGTGCCAGCAGTTCTCCGGGACTAGCGGGACACGAGCAGTACTTC.

This clonotype was observed a handful of times. The V call is TRBV19, the J call TRBJ2-7; TRBD1 matches 8 bases. The CDR3 is 15 residues long. Trimming removed 5 bases from V and 2 bases from J; junction bases left unmatched: 8. Germline V gene data show CDR1 as LNHDA and CDR2 as SQIVND (reference sequence). DNA for the CDR3: TGTGCCAGTAGTCTGTACCCAGGGGGCGCCTACGAGCAGTACTTC. This translates into CASSLYPGGAYEQYF.

This clonotype was seen a few times. The chain carries TRBV20-1 and TRBJ2-3; D is unresolved. V was pared by 0 bases and J by 15 bases, with 16 bases between. CDR1 is DFQATT, CDR2 SNEGSKA, per germline (reference sequence). The CDR3 totals 12 residues. CDR3 amino acids: CSARDGMRTRYF. The CDR3 coding sequence is TGCAGTGCTAGAGATGGAATGAGGACGCGCTATTTT.

V gene TRBV2 combines with J gene TRBJ2-1; TRBD2 aligns across 12 bases. This CDR3 has 16 residues. V shed 6 bases, J shed 0 bases, and the junction held 3 bases outside the gene matches. CDR1 and CDR2 from the germline V gene are SNHLY and FYNNEI. The CDR3 DNA reads as TGTGCCAGCAGACGGACTAGCGGGGACTCCTACAATGAGCAGTTCTTC. Amino acid sequence: CASRRTSGDSYNEQFF.

This clonotype showed up many times. V is TRBV20-1 and J is TRBJ1-2; 9 bases agree with TRBD1. V dropped 3 bases and J dropped 5; count of bases not matched to a gene: 10. The CDR3 has 15 residues. The V gene's germline CDR1 is DFQATT and CDR2 SNEGSKA (reference sequence). The CDR3 bases are TGCAGTGCTAGTGTACAGGGGGCTTTTAAGTATGGCTACACCTTC. Its translation is CSASVQGAFKYGYTF.

This clonotype was seen at least ten times. The chain links TRBV7-9 to TRBJ1-2; maybe TRBD1 (6 bases). Germline CDR1 and CDR2: SEHNR and FQNEAQ (reference sequence). V gave up 2 bases and J gave up 6 bases, with 10 bases separating them. This CDR3 is built from 13 residues. CDR3 bases: TGTGCCAGCAGCTTAATACAGGGACATGGCTACACCTTC. Translating gives CASSLIQGHGYTF.

The rearrangement uses TRBV6-5 and TRBJ2-2; 12 bases are a match to TRBD2. V was clipped by 5 bases and J by 5 bases; unmatched bases: 9. CDR3 length equals 17 residues. Germline CDR1 is MNHEY and CDR2 is SVGAGI. CDR3 amino acids: CASSPLAGGPGTGELFF. The CDR3 bases are TGTGCCAGCAGTCCCCTAGCGGGAGGGCCGGGAACCGGGGAGCTGTTTTTT.

In this sample, this clonotype turned up many times. The rearrangement links TRBV27 to TRBJ2-5, with D maybe TRBD2 (5 bases). Germline V gene sequence: CDR1 MNHEY, CDR2 SMNVEV (reference sequence). The V end was cut by 3 bases, the J end by 5 bases, with 10 bases between. This CDR3 is built from 13 residues. CDR3 residues: CASSFEEAETQYF. The CDR3 DNA follows: TGTGCCAGCAGTTTTGAGGAGGCTGAGACCCAGTACTTC.

This clonotype appeared a single time. The rearrangement uses TRBV25-1 and TRBJ2-7; D perhaps matches TRBD2 (7 bases). V was clipped by 4 bases and J by 0 bases, with 19 bases between them. The germline V gene has CDR1 MGHDK and CDR2 SYGVNS. The length of the CDR3 is 17 residues. CDR3 residues: CASSARGGGLNSYEQYF. CDR3 coding DNA: TGTGCCAGCAGTGCCCGAGGGGGGGGCTTGAACTCCTACGAGCAGTACTTC.

This clonotype has more than one count but fewer than ten. The chain is built from TRBV2 and TRBJ2-6; 8 positions agree with TRBD1. Germline lookup yields CDR1 SNHLY and CDR2 FYNNEI. V was pared by 6 bases and J by 2 bases, with 18 bases of the junction left unmatched. The CDR3 is made up of 20 amino acids. The CDR3: CASSQDLGDRYLPGANVLTF. The DNA for the CDR3 is TGTGCCAGCAGCCAAGACCTCGGGGACAGGTATTTGCCTGGGGCCAACGTCCTGACTTTC. Full variable domain (outside the CDR3, taken from reference TRBV2 and TRBJ2-6): EPEVTQTPSHQVTQMGQEVILRCVPISNHLYFYWYRQILGQKVEFLVSFYNNEISEKSEIFDDQFSVERPDGSNFTLKIRSTKLEDSAMYFCASSQDLGDRYLPGANVLTFGAGSRLTVL.

This clonotype was observed many times. The chain recombines TRBV9 with TRBJ2-5; the D is unclear. Per germline, CDR1 SGDLS and CDR2 YYNGEE. The V gene lost 2 bases and the J gene lost 3 bases, with 11 bases spanning the gap. The CDR3 consists of 14 residues. The DNA of the CDR3 is TGTGCCAGCAGCGTGGGCGACCCAGAAGAGACCCAGTACTTC. Protein product: CASSVGDPEETQYF.

This clonotype was detected a few times. The chain uses TRBV7-9 and TRBJ1-3; a weak D match, TRBD1 (5 bases). V gave up 3 bases and J gave up 5 bases, with 14 bases separating them. The germline CDR1 and CDR2 sequences are SEHNR and FQNEAQ (reference sequence). CDR3 length: 15 amino acids. CDR3 DNA sequence: TGTGCCAGCAGCTTCTCCCCCGGGGGTAGAAACACCATATATTTT. This translates into CASSFSPGGRNTIYF.

This clonotype was seen at least ten times. The CDR3 spells CASNPSGGTNTGELFF. CDR3 DNA: TGTGCCAGCAACCCTAGCGGGGGAACTAACACCGGGGAGCTGTTTTTT. The V gene is TRBV9, the J gene TRBJ2-2; 10 bases line up with TRBD2. CDR3 length: 16 residues. Germline V CDR1 and CDR2: SGDLS, YYNGEE. V shed 6 bases and J 2 bases; nucleotides not matched to a gene: 7.

The rearrangement joins TRBV29-1 to TRBJ2-2, with 7 bases matching TRBD1. The ends lost 2 bases at V and 7 bases at J; junction bases unmatched: 7. Germline CDR1 and CDR2: SQVTM and ANQGSEA. The CDR3 length is 14 residues. The chain's CDR3 is CSVESLQGRGELFF. The CDR3 region has the DNA TGCAGCGTTGAATCATTACAGGGGCGCGGGGAGCTGTTTTTT.

The rearrangement joins TRBV11-2 to TRBJ1-2, with TRBD1 identical over 9 bases. V lost 4 bases to trimming and J lost 5 bases; unmatched junction nucleotides: 5. CDR1 and CDR2 (germline): SGHAT, FQNNGV. This CDR3 spans 14 amino acids. In DNA, the CDR3 is TGTGCCAGCAGCTCCACAGGGGGCTGGTATGGCTACACCTTC. Translation gives CASSSTGGWYGYTF. Drawing the rest from reference TRBV11-2 and TRBJ1-2, the complete variable domain is EAGVAQSPRYKIIEKRQSVAFWCNPISGHATLYWYQQILGQGPKLLIQFQNNGVVDDSQLPKDRFSAERLKGVDSTLKIQPAKLEDSAVYLCASSSTGGWYGYTFGSGTRLTVV.